This T cell receptor beta chain was obtained from a study of blood T cell repertoires in COVID-19. For the study at large: The United States, Italy and Spain supplied acute and convalescent COVID-19 samples. Nucleic acid was either cDNA or gDNA, and it came from T cells, B-cell-depleted T cells, or PBMCs.

Trimming took off 7 bases at V and 10 bases at J, with 15 bases between the two ends. The germline gives CDR1 SGHTS, CDR2 YDEGEE. The CDR3 is 11 amino acids. This clone was detected once. Original processing methods: Nucleated cell number was recorded as an estimate derived from reference gene primer amplification. Data came from immunoSEQ multiplex PCR; TCRdb stores just in-frame clones and leaves some out. The V and J calls and the clone size are those of that table, but D and trimming were determined from the DNA. This repertoire shows fewer than 75,000 clones, more than 70% found once; its top ten account for less than 7%.

The chain employs TRBV5-8 and TRBJ2-7, with D uncertain. Sequenced material: peripheral blood. This sequence originates from a man aged 60-69 years with active or convalescent COVID-19. For the CDR3, the DNA is TGTGCCAGCGCCTACCCCCAGGTCCAGTACTTC. Residues: CASAYPQVQYF. The full variable domain, with the rest looked up from reference TRBV5-8 and TRBJ2-7, is EAGVTQSPTHLIKTRGQQATLRCSPISGHTSVYWYQQALGLGLQFLLWYDEGEERNRGNFPPRFSGRQFPNYSSELNVNALELEDSALYLCASAYPQVQYFGPGTRLTVT.